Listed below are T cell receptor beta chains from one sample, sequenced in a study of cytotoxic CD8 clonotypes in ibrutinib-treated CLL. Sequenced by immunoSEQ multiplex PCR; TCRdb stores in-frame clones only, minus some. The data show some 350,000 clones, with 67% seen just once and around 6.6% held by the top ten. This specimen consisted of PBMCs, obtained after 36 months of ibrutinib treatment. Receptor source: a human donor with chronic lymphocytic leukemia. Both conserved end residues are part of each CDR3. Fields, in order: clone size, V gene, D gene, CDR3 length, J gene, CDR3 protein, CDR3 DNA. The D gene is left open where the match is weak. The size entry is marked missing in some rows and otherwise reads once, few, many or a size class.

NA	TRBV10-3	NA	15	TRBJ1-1	CAISSGVGMNTEAFF	TGTGCCATCAGCTCAGGGGTAGGTATGAACACTGAAGCTTTCTTT
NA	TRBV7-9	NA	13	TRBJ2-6	CASISSGANVLTF	TGTGCCAGCATCAGCTCTGGGGCCAACGTCCTGACTTTC
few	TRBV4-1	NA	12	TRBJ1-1	CASRHGATEAFF	TGCGCCAGCAGACACGGGGCAACTGAAGCTTTCTTT
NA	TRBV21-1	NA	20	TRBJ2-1	CASSKVGGAAAISGGNEQFF	TGTGCCAGCAGCAAAGTAGGGGGCGCGGCTGCCATCTCGGGGGGCAATGAGCAGTTCTTC
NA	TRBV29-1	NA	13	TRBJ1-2	CSVRGSIPYGYTF	TGCAGCGTCCGCGGGAGTATCCCTTATGGCTACACCTTC
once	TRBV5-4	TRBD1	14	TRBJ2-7	CASSPQGQVYEQYF	TGTGCCAGCAGCCCTCAGGGACAGGTCTACGAGCAGTACTTC
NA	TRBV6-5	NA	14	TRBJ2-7	CASSYSWGSYEQYF	TGTGCCAGCAGTTACTCGTGGGGATCCTACGAGCAGTACTTC
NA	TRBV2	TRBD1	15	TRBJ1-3	CASSLGQGAGNTIYF	TGTGCCAGCAGTCTTGGACAGGGGGCTGGAAACACCATATATTTT
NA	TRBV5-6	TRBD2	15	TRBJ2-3	CASSADGGFTDTQYF	TGTGCCAGTTCGGCGGACGGGGGGTTCACAGATACGCAGTATTTT
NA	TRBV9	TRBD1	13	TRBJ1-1	CASSVGQGAEAFF	TGTGCCAGCAGCGTAGGGCAGGGGGCTGAAGCTTTCTTT
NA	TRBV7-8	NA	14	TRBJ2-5	CASSSRDFRQAQYF	TGTGCCAGCAGCTCCCGGGACTTTCGTCAGGCCCAGTACTTC
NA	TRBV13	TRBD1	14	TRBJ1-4	CASSKGQGGEKLFF	TGTGCCAGCAGCAAGGGACAGGGTGGAGAAAAACTGTTTTTT
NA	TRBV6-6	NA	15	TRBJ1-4	CASSREGGRGEKLFF	TGTGCCAGCAGCCGGGAGGGGGGACGGGGTGAAAAACTGTTTTTT
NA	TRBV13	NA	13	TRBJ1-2	CASSSGTLYGYTF	TGTGCCAGCAGCAGCGGGACACTCTATGGCTACACCTTC
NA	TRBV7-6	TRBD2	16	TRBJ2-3	CASSLVAGGFTDTQYF	TGTGCCAGCAGCTTAGTAGCGGGGGGGTTCACAGATACGCAGTATTTT
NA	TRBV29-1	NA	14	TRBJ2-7	CSVEDPQPPYEQYF	TGCAGCGTTGAAGACCCCCAACCTCCCTACGAGCAGTACTTC
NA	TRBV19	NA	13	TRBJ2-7	CASSEVQAYEQYF	TGTGCCAGTAGCGAGGTCCAAGCCTACGAGCAGTACTTC
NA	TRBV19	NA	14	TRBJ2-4	CASSRESLTGIQYF	TGTGCCAGTAGTCGGGAATCCCTAACAGGCATTCAGTACTTC
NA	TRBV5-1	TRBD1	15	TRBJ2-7	CASSLDGTGGVEQYF	TGCGCCAGCAGCTTGGACGGGACAGGGGGCGTAGAGCAGTACTTC
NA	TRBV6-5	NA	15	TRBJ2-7	CASSSGPRVSYEQYF	TGTGCCAGCAGTTCCGGACCGCGTGTCTCCTACGAGCAGTACTTC
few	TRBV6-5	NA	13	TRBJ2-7	CASSPPGSYEQYF	TGTGCCAGCAGCCCCCCAGGCTCCTACGAGCAGTACTTC
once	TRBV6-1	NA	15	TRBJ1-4	CASSGPSATNEKLFF	TGTGCCAGCAGTGGCCCGTCGGCAACTAATGAAAAACTGTTTTTT
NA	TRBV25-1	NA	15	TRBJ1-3	CASSSTGITGNTIYF	TGTGCCAGCTCATCCACAGGGATTACTGGAAACACCATATATTTT
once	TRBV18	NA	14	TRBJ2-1	CASSPRAGYNEQFF	TGTGCCAGCTCACCGCGAGCGGGTTACAATGAGCAGTTCTTC